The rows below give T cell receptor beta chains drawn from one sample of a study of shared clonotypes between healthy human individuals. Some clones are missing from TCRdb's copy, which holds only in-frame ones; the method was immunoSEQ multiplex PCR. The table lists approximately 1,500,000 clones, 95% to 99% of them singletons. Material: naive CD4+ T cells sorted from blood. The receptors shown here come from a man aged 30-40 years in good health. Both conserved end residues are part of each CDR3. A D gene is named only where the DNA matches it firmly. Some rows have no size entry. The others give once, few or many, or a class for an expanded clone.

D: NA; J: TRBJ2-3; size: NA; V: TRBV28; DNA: TGTGCCAGCAGTACAGGGTCAGCACACACAGATACGCAGTATTTT; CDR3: CASSTGSAHTDTQYF
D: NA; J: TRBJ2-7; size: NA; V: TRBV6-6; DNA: TGTGCCAGCAGTTACGGGGGAACAAAATCCTACGAGCAGTACTTC; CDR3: CASSYGGTKSYEQYF
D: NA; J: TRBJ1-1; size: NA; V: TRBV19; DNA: TGTGCCAGTAGTATAGGGGGCGCCCCCACTGAAGCTTTCTTT; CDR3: CASSIGGAPTEAFF
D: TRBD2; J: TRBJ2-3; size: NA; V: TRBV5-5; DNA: TGTGCCAGCAGCATTGGGCTAGCGGGAGTGACAGATACGCAGTATTTT; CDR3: CASSIGLAGVTDTQYF
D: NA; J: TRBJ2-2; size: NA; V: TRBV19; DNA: TGTGCCAGCATGCTCGGAACGAACACCGGGGAGCTGTTTTTT; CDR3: CASMLGTNTGELFF
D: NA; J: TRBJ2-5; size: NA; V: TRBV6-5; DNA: TGTGCCAGCAGTCCGGGCCGGGGAAGAGAGACCCAGTACTTC; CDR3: CASSPGRGRETQYF
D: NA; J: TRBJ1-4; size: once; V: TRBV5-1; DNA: TGCGCCAGCAGCGCCGACGGCTGGAAGGAAAAACTGTTTTTT; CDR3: CASSADGWKEKLFF
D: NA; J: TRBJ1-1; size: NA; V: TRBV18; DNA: TGTGCCAGCTCACGGACCACTGAAGCTTTCTTT; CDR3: CASSRTTEAFF
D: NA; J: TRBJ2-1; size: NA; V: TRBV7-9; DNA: TGTGCCAGCACGCCCGAGGGGAATGAGCAGTTCTTC; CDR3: CASTPEGNEQFF
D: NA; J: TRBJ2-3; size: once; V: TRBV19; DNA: TGTGCCAGTAGTATACTTGCGGTACAAAGCACAGATACGCAGTATTTT; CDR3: CASSILAVQSTDTQYF
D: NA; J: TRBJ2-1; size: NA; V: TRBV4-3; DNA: TGCGCCAGCAGCCCACTAGGAGGTTTAGAGCAGTTCTTC; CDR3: CASSPLGGLEQFF
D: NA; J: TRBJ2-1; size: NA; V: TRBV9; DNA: TGTGCCAGCAGCGTAGCTACCCCGGGACCCTGGGGTGAGCAGTTCTTC; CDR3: CASSVATPGPWGEQFF
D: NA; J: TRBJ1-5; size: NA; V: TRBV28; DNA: TGTGCCAGCAGTTTATCGCTGGAAAATCAGCCCCAGCATTTT; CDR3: CASSLSLENQPQHF
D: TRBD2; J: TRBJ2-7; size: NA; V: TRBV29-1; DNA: TGCAGCGTTGATAGGGCCACTAGCGGGTCTCCCTACGAGCAGTACTTC; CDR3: CSVDRATSGSPYEQYF
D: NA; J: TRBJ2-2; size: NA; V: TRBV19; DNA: TGTGCCAGTATGCTTTTTTTAAGCGGGACCGGGGAGCTGTTTTTT; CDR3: CASMLFLSGTGELFF
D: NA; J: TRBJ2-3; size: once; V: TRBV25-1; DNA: TGTGCCAGCAGTGATCACCATATCCCAGATACGCAGTATTTT; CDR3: CASSDHHIPDTQYF
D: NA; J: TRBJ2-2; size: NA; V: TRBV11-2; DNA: TGTGCCAGCAGCTCTTCACTTCTGAACACCGGGGAGCTGTTTTTT; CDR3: CASSSSLLNTGELFF
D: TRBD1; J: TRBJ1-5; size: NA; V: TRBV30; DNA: TGTGCTTATGGACAGGGCCAAAGGCAGCCCCAGCATTTT; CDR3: CAYGQGQRQPQHF
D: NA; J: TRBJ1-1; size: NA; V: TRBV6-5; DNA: TGTGCCAGCAGTAGATTCCGGGAGAGCACTGAAGCTTTCTTT; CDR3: CASSRFRESTEAFF
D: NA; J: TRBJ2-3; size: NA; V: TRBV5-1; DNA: TGCGCCAGCAGGGAACAGGGAGGGAGCACAGATACGCAGTATTTT; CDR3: CASREQGGSTDTQYF
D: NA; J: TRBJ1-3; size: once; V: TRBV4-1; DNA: TGCGCCAGCAGCCCTCCACCCGCGAACACCATATATTTT; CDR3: CASSPPPANTIYF
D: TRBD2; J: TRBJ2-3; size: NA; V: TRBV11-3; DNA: TGTGCCAGCAGCCAGACTAGCGGGAGCGTGTATTTT; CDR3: CASSQTSGSVYF
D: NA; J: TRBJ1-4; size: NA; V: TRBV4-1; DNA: TGCGCCAGCAGCGTACCGGGACTGATAAATGAAAAACTGTTTTTT; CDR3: CASSVPGLINEKLFF
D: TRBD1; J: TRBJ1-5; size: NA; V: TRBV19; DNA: TGTGCCAGTAGTATCCGAATGGGACAGTTCAATCAGCCCCAGCATTTT; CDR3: CASSIRMGQFNQPQHF
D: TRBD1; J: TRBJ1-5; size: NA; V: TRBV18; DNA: TGTGCCAGCTCACCGGGACAGGTCAATCAGCCCCAGCATTTT; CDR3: CASSPGQVNQPQHF
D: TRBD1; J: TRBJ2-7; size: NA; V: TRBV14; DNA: TGTGCCAGCAGCCGCGACAGGGGAACTTATCACGAGCAGTACTTC; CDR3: CASSRDRGTYHEQYF
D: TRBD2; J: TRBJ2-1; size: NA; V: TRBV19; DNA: TGTGCCAGTAGTAAAGGACTAGCGGGAGGGAACAATGAGCAGTTCTTC; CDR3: CASSKGLAGGNNEQFF
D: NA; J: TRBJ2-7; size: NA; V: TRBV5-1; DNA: TGCGCCAGCAGCATTGGGGCCGACAGTAGGGGATCGTACGAGCAGTACTTC; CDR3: CASSIGADSRGSYEQYF
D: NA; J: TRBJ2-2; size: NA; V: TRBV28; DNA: TGTGCCAGCGGGGGGCGGAACACCGGGGAGCTGTTTTTT; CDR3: CASGGRNTGELFF
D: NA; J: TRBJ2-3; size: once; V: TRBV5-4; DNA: TGTGCCAGCAGCTTACAGAGCCGGACTCGTCGCACAGATACGCAGTATTTT; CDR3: CASSLQSRTRRTDTQYF
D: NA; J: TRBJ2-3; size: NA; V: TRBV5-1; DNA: TGCGCCAGCAGTGAAGTAGCGGTCACAGATACGCAGTATTTT; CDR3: CASSEVAVTDTQYF
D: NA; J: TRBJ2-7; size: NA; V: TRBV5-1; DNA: TGCGCCAGCAGCTTGGTAGGGGGGAGGCCATCCTACGAGCAGTACTTC; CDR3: CASSLVGGRPSYEQYF
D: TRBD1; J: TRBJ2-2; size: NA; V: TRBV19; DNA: TGTGCCAGTAGTATAGAAGGACAGGGGGTGAACACCGGGGAGCTGTTTTTT; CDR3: CASSIEGQGVNTGELFF
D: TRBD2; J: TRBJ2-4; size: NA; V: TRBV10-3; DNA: TGTGCCATCAGTGAGAGGACTAGCGGGATTATATACATTCAGTACTTC; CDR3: CAISERTSGIIYIQYF
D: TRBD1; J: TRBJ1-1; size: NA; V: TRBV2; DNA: TGTGCCAGCAGTGAAAGAGTACAGGGGGGAAACACTGAAGCTTTCTTT; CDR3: CASSERVQGGNTEAFF
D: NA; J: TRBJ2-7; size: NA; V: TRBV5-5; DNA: TGTGCCAGCAGCTCAAAGACAGACCAGGCGTCCTACGAGCAGTACTTC; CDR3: CASSSKTDQASYEQYF
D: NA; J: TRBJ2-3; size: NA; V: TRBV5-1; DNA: TGCGCCAGCAGCTTGGACAGGCCCGACTCTTACACAGATACGCAGTATTTT; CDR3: CASSLDRPDSYTDTQYF
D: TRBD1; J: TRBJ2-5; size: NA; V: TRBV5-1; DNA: TGCGCCAGCAGCTTGGCAGGGGGCGCGTTCACGACAGGCGAGACCCAGTACTTC; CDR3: CASSLAGGAFTTGETQYF
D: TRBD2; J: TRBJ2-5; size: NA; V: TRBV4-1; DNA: TGCGCCAGCAGCCAAGTAGCGGGAGGTACGGAGACCCAGTACTTC; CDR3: CASSQVAGGTETQYF